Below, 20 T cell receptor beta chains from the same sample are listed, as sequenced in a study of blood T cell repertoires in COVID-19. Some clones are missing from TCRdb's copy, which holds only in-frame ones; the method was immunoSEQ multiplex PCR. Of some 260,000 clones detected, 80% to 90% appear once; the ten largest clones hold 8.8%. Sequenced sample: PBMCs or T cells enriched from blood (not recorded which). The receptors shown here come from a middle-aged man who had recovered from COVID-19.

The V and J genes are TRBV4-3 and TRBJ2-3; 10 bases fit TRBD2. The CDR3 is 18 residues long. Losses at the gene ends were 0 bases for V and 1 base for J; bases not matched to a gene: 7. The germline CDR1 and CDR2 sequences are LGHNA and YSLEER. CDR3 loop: CASSQDRFLAGGTDTQYF. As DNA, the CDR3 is TGCGCCAGCAGCCAAGATCGTTTCCTAGCGGGAGGCACAGATACGCAGTATTTT.

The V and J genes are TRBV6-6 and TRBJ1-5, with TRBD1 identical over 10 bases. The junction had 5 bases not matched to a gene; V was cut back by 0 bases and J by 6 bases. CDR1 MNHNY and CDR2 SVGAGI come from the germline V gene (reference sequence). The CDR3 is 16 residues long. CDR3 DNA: TGTGCCAGCAGTTACTCGGGGACAGGGGTGCGTCAGCCCCAGCATTTT. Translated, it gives CASSYSGTGVRQPQHF.

In DNA, the CDR3 is TGTGCCAGCAGCTTGGTAGGGACAGGGGTGCCAGATACGCAGTATTTT. It translates to CASSLVGTGVPDTQYF. The J gene is TRBJ2-3, the V gene TRBV5-4; 10 nucleotides align to TRBD1. The CDR3 covers 16 residues. Looked up from germline, CDR1 is SGHNT and CDR2 is YYREEE (reference sequence). The trim removed 0 bases at V and 4 bases at J, leaving 5 bases unmatched.

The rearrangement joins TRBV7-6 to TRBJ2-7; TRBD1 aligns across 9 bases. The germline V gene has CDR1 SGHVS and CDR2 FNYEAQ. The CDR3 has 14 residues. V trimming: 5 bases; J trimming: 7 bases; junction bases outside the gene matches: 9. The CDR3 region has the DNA TGTGCCAGCAGCACTTGGACAGGGGCGGATGAGCAGTACTTC. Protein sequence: CASSTWTGADEQYF.

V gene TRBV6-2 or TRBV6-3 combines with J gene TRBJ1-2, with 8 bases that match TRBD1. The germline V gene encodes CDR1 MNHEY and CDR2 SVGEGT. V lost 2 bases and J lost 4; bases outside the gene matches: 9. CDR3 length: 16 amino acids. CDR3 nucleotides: TGTGCCAGCAGTTACGGGGCAGGGGGCGCATTCTATGGCTACACCTTC. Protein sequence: CASSYGAGGAFYGYTF.

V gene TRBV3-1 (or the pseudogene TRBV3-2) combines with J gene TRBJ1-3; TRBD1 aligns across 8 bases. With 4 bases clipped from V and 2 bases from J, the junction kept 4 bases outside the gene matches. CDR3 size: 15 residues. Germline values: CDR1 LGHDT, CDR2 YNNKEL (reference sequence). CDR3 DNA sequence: TGTGCCAGCAGCCTCCAGGACAGGGCTGGAAACACCATATATTTT. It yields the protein CASSLQDRAGNTIYF.

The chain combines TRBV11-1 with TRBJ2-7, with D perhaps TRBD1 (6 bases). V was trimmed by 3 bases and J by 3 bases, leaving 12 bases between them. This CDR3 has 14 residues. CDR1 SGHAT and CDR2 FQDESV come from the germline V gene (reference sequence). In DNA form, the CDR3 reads TGTGCCAGCAGCTTGGGACACCTAAGCTACGAGCAGTACTTC. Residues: CASSLGHLSYEQYF.

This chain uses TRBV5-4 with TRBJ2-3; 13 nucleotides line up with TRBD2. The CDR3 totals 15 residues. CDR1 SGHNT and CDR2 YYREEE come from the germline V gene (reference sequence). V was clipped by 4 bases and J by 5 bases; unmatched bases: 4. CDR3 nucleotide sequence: TGTGCCAGCAGCCCCGGACTAGCGGGAGAAGATACGCAGTATTTT. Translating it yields CASSPGLAGEDTQYF. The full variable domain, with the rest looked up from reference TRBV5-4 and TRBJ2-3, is ETGVTQSPTHLIKTRGQQVTLRCSSQSGHNTVSWYQQALGQGPQFIFQYYREEENGRGNFPPRFSGLQFPNYSSELNVNALELDDSALYLCASSPGLAGEDTQYFGPGTRLTVL.

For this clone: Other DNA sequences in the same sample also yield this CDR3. The CDR3 bases are TGTGCCAGCAGTTATGGGCACGAGCAGTACTTC. Its protein product is CASSYGHEQYF. The V gene is TRBV27, the J gene TRBJ2-7; D unclear. Germline-derived CDR1 and CDR2 are MNHEY and SMNVEV (reference sequence). The CDR3 extends over 11 amino acids. With 4 bases removed from V and 5 bases from J, the gap between germline ends came to 6 bases.

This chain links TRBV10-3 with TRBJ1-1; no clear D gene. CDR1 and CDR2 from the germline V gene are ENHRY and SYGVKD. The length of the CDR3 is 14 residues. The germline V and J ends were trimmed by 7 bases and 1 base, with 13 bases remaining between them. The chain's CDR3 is CAINREGTNTEAFF. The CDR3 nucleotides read TGTGCCATCAATCGGGAGGGAACGAACACTGAAGCTTTCTTT.

Here the CDR3 reads CASLKWGSGDTEAFF. The CDR3 coding sequence is TGTGCCAGCCTAAAATGGGGCAGTGGGGACACTGAAGCTTTCTTT. The rearrangement links TRBV28 to TRBJ1-1, with a tentative D call TRBD1 (5 bases). The CDR3 runs to 15 residues. Per germline, CDR1 MDHEN and CDR2 SYDVKM. V shed 8 bases and J shed 3 bases, with 19 bases lying between them.

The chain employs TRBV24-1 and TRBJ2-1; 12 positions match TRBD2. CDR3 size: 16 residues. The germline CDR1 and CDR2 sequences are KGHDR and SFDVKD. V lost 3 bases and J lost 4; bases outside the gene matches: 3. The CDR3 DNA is TGTGCCACCAGTGATCCCGGACTAGCGGGATACAATGAGCAGTTCTTC. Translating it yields CATSDPGLAGYNEQFF.

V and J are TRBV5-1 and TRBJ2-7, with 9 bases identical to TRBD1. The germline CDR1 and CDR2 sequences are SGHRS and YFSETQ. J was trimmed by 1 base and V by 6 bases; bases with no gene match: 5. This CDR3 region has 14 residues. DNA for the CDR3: TGCGCCAGCAAGGACAGGGGTGAGTCCTACGAGCAGTACTTC. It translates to CASKDRGESYEQYF.

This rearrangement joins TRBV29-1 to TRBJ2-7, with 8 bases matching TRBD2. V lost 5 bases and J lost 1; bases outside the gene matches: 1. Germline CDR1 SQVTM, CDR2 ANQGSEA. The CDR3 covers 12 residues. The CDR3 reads CSVSGSSYEQYF. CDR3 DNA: TGCAGCGTTAGCGGGAGTTCCTACGAGCAGTACTTC.

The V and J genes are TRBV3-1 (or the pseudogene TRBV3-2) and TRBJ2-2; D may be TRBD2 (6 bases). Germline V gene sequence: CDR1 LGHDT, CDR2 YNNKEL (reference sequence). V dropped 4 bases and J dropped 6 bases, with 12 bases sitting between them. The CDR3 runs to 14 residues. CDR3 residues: CASSPTIAAGELFF. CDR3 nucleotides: TGTGCCAGCAGCCCCACAATAGCGGCCGGGGAGCTGTTTTTT.

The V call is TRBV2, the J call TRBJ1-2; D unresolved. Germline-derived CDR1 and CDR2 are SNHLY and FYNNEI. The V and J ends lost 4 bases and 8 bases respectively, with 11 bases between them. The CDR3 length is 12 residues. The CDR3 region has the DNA TGTGCCAGCAGTGGGCCGGCCGGGGGCTACACCTTC. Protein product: CASSGPAGGYTF.

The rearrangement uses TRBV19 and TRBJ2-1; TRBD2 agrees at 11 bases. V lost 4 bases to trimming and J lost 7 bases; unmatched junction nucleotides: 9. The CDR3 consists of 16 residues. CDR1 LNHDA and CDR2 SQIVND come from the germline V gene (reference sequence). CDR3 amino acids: CASSTYSGRAANEQFF. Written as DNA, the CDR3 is TGTGCCAGTAGTACTTATAGCGGGAGGGCCGCGAATGAGCAGTTCTTC.

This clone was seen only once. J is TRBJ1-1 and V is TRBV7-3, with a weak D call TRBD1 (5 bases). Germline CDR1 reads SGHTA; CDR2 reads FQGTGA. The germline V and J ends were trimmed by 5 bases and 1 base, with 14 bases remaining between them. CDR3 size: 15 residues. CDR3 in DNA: TGTGCCAGCAGCCCCCTTGGGGGGGGGAACACTGAAGCTTTCTTT. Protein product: CASSPLGGGNTEAFF.

This CDR3 is CASSEDTYNEQFF. The CDR3 DNA is TGTGCCAGCAGTGAGGACACTTACAATGAGCAGTTCTTC. The chain recombines TRBV2 with TRBJ2-1, with D perhaps matching TRBD1 (5 bases). This CDR3 is 13 amino acids long. V was clipped by 3 bases and J by 4 bases, with 7 bases between them. The V gene's germline CDR1 is SNHLY and CDR2 FYNNEI.

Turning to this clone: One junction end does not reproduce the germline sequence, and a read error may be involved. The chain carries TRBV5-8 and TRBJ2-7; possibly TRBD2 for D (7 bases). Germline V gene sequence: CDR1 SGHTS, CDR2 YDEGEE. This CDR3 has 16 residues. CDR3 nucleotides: TGTGCCAGCAGCTGGGGGGGGCCCGGCCCCTACTACCAGCAGTACTTC. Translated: CASSWGGPGPYYQQYF.